One and the same sample provided the 8 T cell receptor beta chains below, sequenced in a study of control samples from healthy donors and cancer patients. Using immunoSEQ multiplex PCR, the repertoire was profiled, and TCRdb retains in-frame clones only, with some absent. The data contain around 70,000 clones, about 95% of them singletons. Sequencing was done on a sample of blood. These TCRs come from a woman aged 25 to 39 in good health.

V and J are TRBV9 and TRBJ2-7; D is perhaps TRBD1 (6 bases). The germline CDR1 and CDR2 sequences are SGDLS and YYNGEE. The CDR3 totals 13 residues. V was shortened by 4 bases and J by 1 base, with 9 bases between the two germline ends. CDR3 region: CASSRTGSYEQYF. The CDR3 DNA follows: TGTGCCAGCAGCAGAACAGGGTCCTACGAGCAGTACTTC.

This rearrangement joins TRBV7-6 to TRBJ2-3; 7 bases align to TRBD1. Germline V gene sequence: CDR1 SGHVS, CDR2 FNYEAQ. CDR3 size: 15 residues. The V segment lost 1 base and the J segment 5 bases; nucleotides outside the gene matches: 6. The CDR3 reads CASSLVGGAGDTQYF. In nucleotides, the CDR3 is TGTGCCAGCAGCTTAGTAGGGGGCGCCGGAGATACGCAGTATTTT.

This chain links TRBV2 with TRBJ2-7; TRBD1 matches at 7 bases. Losses at the gene ends were 3 bases for V and 0 bases for J; bases not matched to a gene: 8. CDR3 length equals 16 residues. From germline, CDR1 is SNHLY and CDR2 FYNNEI. The CDR3 bases are TGTGCCAGCAGTGACGCGCGTAGGGACAGCTCCTACGAGCAGTACTTC. Its protein product is CASSDARRDSSYEQYF. Full variable domain (missing parts from reference TRBV2 and TRBJ2-7): EPEVTQTPSHQVTQMGQEVILRCVPISNHLYFYWYRQILGQKVEFLVSFYNNEISEKSEIFDDQFSVERPDGSNFTLKIRSTKLEDSAMYFCASSDARRDSSYEQYFGPGTRLTVT.

This rearrangement joins TRBV2 to TRBJ1-4; maybe TRBD1 (6 bases). V lost 5 bases, J lost 6 bases, and 13 bases lay in between. Germline CDR1 and CDR2: SNHLY and FYNNEI. The CDR3 contains 14 residues. The CDR3 spells CASSQGYFDEKLFF. The CDR3, as DNA: TGTGCCAGCAGTCAGGGGTACTTTGATGAAAAACTGTTTTTT.

The chain recombines TRBV10-2 with TRBJ1-5; D is undetermined. V gave up 0 bases and J gave up 2 bases, with 5 bases separating them. Germline lookup yields CDR1 WSHSY and CDR2 SAAADI. The CDR3 has 14 amino acids. CDR3 protein: CASSESSRNQPQHF. Here the CDR3 DNA reads TGCGCCAGCAGTGAGTCCAGCCGCAATCAGCCCCAGCATTTT.

J is TRBJ2-6 and V is TRBV7-3; D is unclear. The CDR3 contains 15 residues. The V gene lost 5 bases and the J gene lost 2 bases, with 10 bases spanning the gap. Germline CDR1 and CDR2: SGHTA and FQGTGA. In DNA, the CDR3 is TGTGCCAGCAGCGCAACGGTTCCTGGGGCCAACGTCCTGACTTTC. Its protein product is CASSATVPGANVLTF.

Points on this clone: Other nucleotide sequences from this sample produce the same CDR3. The chain joins TRBV14 to TRBJ2-1; 8 nucleotides align to TRBD2. V was pared by 1 base and J by 3 bases, with 8 bases of the junction left unmatched. This CDR3 spans 17 amino acids. Germline V gives CDR1 SGHDN, CDR2 FVKESK. CDR3 residues: CASSQVGFGGDYNEQFF. The DNA of the CDR3 is TGTGCCAGCAGCCAAGTGGGGTTCGGGGGGGACTACAATGAGCAGTTCTTC.

This chain connects TRBV9 to TRBJ1-2, with TRBD1 matching over 10 bases. The CDR3 sequence is 16 residues long. V lost 1 base and J lost 4; bases outside the gene matches: 7. The germline V gene encodes CDR1 SGDLS and CDR2 YYNGEE. CDR3 loop: CASSVPWGQGSYGYTF. The CDR3 DNA sequence: TGTGCCAGCAGCGTACCTTGGGGACAGGGGTCCTATGGCTACACCTTC.